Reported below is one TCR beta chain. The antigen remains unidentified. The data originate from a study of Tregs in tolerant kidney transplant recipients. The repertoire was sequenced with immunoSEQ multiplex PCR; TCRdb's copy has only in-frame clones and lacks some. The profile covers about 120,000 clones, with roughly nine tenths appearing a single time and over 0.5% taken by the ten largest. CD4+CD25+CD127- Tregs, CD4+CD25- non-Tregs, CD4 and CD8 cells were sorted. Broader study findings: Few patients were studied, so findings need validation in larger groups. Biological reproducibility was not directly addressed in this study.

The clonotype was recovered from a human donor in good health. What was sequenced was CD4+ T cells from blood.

The CDR3 protein is CASSEMRLGAEQFF. CDR3 nucleotide sequence: TGTGCCAGCAGTGAAATGCGACTAGGGGCTGAGCAGTTCTTC. This chain connects TRBV2 to TRBJ2-1; perhaps TRBD2 as D (6 bases). V shed 2 bases and J shed 9 bases, with 14 bases lying between them. CDR3 length: 14 amino acids. Germline CDR1 and CDR2: SNHLY and FYNNEI.